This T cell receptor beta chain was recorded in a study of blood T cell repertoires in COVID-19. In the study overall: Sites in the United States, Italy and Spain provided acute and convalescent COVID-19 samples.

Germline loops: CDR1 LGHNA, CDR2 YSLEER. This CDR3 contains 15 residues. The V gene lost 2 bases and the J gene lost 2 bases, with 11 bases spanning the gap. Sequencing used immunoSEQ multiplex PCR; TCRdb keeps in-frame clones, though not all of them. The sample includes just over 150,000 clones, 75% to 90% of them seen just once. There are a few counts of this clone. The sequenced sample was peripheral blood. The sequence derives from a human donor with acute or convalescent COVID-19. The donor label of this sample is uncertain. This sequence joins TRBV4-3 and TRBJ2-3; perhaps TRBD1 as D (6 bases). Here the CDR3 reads CASSQIQGNTDTQYF. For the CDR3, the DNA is TGCGCCAGCAGCCAAATACAGGGTAACACAGATACGCAGTATTTT.